The clone carrying this T cell receptor beta chain was recorded a few times. Its antigen remains unknown. The data originate from a study of early T cells in non-severe SARS-CoV-2 infection. Study background: Unsorted whole-blood RNA was sequenced in bulk, leaving chains unpaired. General observations from the study: VDJdb matching skewed toward anti-spike CD8 responses, missing private and CD4 specificities.

Unique molecular identifiers were affixed to single, distinct cDNA molecules. TCRdb re-analysed the 5' RACE reads in MiXCR, keeping a single row per CDR3 protein. The sample contains about 82,000 distinct CDR3 sequences, roughly an eighth of which appear only once. Material: whole blood. The source is an adult who was a healthcare worker with PCR-confirmed SARS-CoV-2 infection or an uninfected control (not recorded which).

This chain's CDR3 is CASSLVGTANTEAFF. CDR3 DNA: TGTGCCAGCAGCTTAGTAGGGACAGCGAACACTGAAGCTTTCTTT. The rearrangement uses TRBV7-2 and TRBJ1-1, with TRBD1 identical over 7 bases. The V gene end was trimmed by 1 base and the J gene end by 1 base; junction bases not matched to a gene: 3. CDR3 length: 15 residues. Germline CDR1 reads SGHTA; CDR2 reads FQGNSA.